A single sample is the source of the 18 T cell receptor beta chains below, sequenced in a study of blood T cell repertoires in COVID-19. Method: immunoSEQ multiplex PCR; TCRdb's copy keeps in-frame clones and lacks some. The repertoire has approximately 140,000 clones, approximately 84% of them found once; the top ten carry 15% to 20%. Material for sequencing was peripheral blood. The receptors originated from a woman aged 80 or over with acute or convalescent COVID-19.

CDR3 DNA sequence: TGTGCCAGCAGTCAGGACAGGGGTGGAAACACCATATATTTT. This gives the protein CASSQDRGGNTIYF. The gene calls are TRBV6-5 and TRBJ1-3; 9 bases agree with TRBD1. In germline, CDR1 is MNHEY, CDR2 SVGAGI. The V segment lost 5 bases and the J segment 3 bases; nucleotides outside the gene matches: 2. This CDR3 contains 14 residues.

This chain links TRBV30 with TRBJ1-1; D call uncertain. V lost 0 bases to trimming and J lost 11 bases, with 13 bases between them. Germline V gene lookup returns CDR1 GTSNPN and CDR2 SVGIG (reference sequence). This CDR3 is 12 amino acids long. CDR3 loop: CAWSVNRQVAFF. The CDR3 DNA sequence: TGTGCCTGGAGTGTTAACAGACAAGTGGCTTTCTTT.

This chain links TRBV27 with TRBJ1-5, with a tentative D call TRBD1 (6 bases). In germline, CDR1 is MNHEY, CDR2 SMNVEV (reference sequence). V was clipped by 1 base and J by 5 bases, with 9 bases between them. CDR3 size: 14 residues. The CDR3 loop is CASSLLSGDQPQHF. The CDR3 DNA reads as TGTGCCAGCAGTTTATTGTCAGGGGATCAGCCCCAGCATTTT.

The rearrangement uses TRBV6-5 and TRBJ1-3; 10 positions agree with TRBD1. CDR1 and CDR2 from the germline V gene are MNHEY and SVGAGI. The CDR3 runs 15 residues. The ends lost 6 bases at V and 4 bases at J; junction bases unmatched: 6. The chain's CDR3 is CASSPGQGEGNTIYF. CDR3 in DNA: TGTGCCAGCAGCCCCGGACAGGGGGAAGGAAACACCATATATTTT.

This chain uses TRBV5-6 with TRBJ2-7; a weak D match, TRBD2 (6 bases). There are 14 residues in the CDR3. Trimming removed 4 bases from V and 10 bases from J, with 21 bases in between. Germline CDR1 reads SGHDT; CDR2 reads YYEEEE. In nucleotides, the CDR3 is TGTGCCAGCAGCCGCTTAGGCCCCCGGGACTCTCAGTACTTC. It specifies CASSRLGPRDSQYF.

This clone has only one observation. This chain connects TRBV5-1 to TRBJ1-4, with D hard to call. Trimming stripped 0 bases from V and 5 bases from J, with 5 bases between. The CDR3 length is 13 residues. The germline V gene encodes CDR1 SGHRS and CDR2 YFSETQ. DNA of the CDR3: TGCGCCAGCAGCTTGGACAGAAATGAAAAACTGTTTTTT. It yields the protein CASSLDRNEKLFF.

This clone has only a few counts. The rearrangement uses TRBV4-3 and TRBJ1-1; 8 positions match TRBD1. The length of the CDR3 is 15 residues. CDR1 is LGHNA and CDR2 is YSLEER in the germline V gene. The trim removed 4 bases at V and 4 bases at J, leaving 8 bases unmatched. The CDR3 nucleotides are TGCGCCAGCAGCCCACGGACAGGGTTCGGCACTGAAGCTTTCTTT. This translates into CASSPRTGFGTEAFF.

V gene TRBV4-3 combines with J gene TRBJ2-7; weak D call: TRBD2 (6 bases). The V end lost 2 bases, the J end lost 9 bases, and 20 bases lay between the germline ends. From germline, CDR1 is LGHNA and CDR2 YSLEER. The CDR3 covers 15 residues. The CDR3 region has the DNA TGCGCCAGCAGCCAACGTGAGACACGAACCGGGGGGCAGTACTTC. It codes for CASSQRETRTGGQYF.

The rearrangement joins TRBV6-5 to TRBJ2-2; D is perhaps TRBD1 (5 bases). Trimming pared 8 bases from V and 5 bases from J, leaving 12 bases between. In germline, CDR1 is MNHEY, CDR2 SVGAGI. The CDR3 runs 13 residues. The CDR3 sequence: CASWQGRTGELFF. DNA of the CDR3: TGTGCCAGCTGGCAGGGAAGGACCGGGGAGCTGTTTTTT.

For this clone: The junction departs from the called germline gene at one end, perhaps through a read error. The CDR3 DNA reads TGTGCCAGCATCTTGAGGGGCCCCGGTGGCGATGAGCAGTTCTTC. Protein product: CASILRGPGGDEQFF. The chain links TRBV5-6 to TRBJ2-1; D could derive from TRBD1 or TRBD2 (5 bases each). The germline V gene has CDR1 SGHDT and CDR2 YYEEEE. The CDR3 loop spans 15 amino acids.

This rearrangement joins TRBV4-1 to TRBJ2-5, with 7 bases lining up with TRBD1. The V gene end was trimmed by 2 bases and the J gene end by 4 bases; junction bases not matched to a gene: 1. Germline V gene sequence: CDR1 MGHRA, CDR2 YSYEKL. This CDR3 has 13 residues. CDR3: CASSQNRGETQYF. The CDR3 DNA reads TGCGCCAGCAGCCAAAACAGGGGAGAGACCCAGTACTTC.

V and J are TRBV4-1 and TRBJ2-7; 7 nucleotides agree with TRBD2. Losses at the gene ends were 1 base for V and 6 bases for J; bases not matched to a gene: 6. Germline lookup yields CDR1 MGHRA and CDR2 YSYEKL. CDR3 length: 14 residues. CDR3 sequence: CASSQGETSTEQYF. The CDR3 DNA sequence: TGCGCCAGCAGCCAAGGAGAGACTAGCACCGAGCAGTACTTC.

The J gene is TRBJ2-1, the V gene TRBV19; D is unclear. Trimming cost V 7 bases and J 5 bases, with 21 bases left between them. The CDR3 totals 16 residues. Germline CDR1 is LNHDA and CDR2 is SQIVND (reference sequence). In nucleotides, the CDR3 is TGTGCCAGTAACCCTCGAGGTCTATCACAAAACAATGAGCAGTTCTTC. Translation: CASNPRGLSQNNEQFF.

CDR3 bases: TGTGCCAGCAGCTTGCGGACAGGACTGTTAGCAGGAAACACCATATATTTT. Protein: CASSLRTGLLAGNTIYF. This chain uses TRBV11-2 with TRBJ1-3; 7 nucleotides align to TRBD1. V was pared by 3 bases and J by 4 bases, with 12 bases of the junction left unmatched. Germline V lookup: CDR1 SGHAT, CDR2 FQNNGV. The CDR3 loop spans 17 amino acids. Full variable domain (remainder filled in from reference TRBV11-2 and TRBJ1-3): EAGVAQSPRYKIIEKRQSVAFWCNPISGHATLYWYQQILGQGPKLLIQFQNNGVVDDSQLPKDRFSAERLKGVDSTLKIQPAKLEDSAVYLCASSLRTGLLAGNTIYFGEGSWLTVV.

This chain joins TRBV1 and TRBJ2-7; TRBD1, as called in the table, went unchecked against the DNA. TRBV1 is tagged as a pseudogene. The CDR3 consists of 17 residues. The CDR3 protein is CTSSQPLGQGVTYEQYF. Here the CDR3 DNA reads TGCACCAGCAGCCAACCCCTAGGACAGGGTGTCACCTACGAGCAGTACTTC.

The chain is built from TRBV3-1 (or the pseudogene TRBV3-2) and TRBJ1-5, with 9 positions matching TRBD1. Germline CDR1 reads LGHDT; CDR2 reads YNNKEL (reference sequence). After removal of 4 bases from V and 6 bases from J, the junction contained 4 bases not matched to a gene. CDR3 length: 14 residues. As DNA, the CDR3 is TGTGCCAGCAGCCTGGGACAGGGAAGTCAGCCCCAGCATTTT. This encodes CASSLGQGSQPQHF.

This CDR3 is CASTRGVETQYF. In nucleotides, the CDR3 is TGTGCCAGCACCAGGGGCGTGGAGACCCAGTACTTC. The rearrangement uses TRBV12-3 or TRBV12-4 and TRBJ2-5; perhaps TRBD1 as D (6 bases). The V end was cut by 7 bases, the J end by 5 bases, with 11 bases between. This CDR3 region has 12 residues.

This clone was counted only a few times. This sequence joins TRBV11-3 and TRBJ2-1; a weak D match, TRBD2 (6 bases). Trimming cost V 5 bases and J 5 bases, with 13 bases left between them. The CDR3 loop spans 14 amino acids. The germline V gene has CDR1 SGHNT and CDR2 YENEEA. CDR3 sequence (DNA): TGTGCCAGCAGCCCGGGCGGGGAGGACAATGAGCAGTTCTTC. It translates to CASSPGGEDNEQFF.